The 17 T cell receptor beta chains below were found in one sample sequenced in a study of vaccination and CD4 T cells after COVID-19. Sequenced with the Oncomine TCR Beta short-read assay was DNA taken from cultured CD4+ T cells. TCRdb independently ran MiXCR on the PCR reads; one entry per CDR3 protein. The table includes some 10,000 distinct CDR3 sequences, 60% detected once. The antigens for these receptors are not known. As for treatment: approximately 9-day PBMC culture with coronavirus spike peptide pools or control peptides (ViraFEST assay). This material consisted of cultured CD4+ T cells from blood, taken after SARS-CoV-2 vaccination. These receptors were taken from a human donor with COVID-19.

V gene TRBV2 combines with J gene TRBJ2-3, with D maybe TRBD1 (6 bases). V was clipped by 2 bases and J by 9 bases, with 15 bases between them. The germline CDR1 and CDR2 sequences are SNHLY and FYNNEI. The CDR3 consists of 14 residues. DNA for the CDR3: TGTGCCAGCAGTGAAAGATCTCAGGGGCTGACGCAGTATTTT. This gives the protein CASSERSQGLTQYF. Combining the CDR3 with reference TRBV2 and TRBJ2-3 gives the whole variable domain EPEVTQTPSHQVTQMGQEVILRCVPISNHLYFYWYRQILGQKVEFLVSFYNNEISEKSEIFDDQFSVERPDGSNFTLKIRSTKLEDSAMYFCASSERSQGLTQYFGPGTRLTVL.

The chain links TRBV19 to TRBJ1-2; 8 bases agree with TRBD1. Trimming removed 6 bases from V and 8 bases from J; junction bases left unmatched: 5. The V gene's germline CDR1 is LNHDA and CDR2 SQIVND (reference sequence). The CDR3 length is 12 residues. The CDR3 bases are TGTGCCAGTAGGGACAGGGCGCTGGGCTACACCTTC. Translating it yields CASRDRALGYTF.

V gene TRBV7-9 combines with J gene TRBJ2-2, with D possibly being TRBD1 or TRBD2 (5 bases each). V was clipped by 10 bases and J by 1 base, with 19 bases between them. This CDR3 comprises 16 residues. Germline CDR1 and CDR2: SEHNR and FQNEAQ (reference sequence). CDR3 coding DNA: TGTGCCACCACCCCGTCCGGGGCATTGAACACCGGGGAGCTGTTTTTT. It is translated as CATTPSGALNTGELFF.

The gene calls are TRBV24-1 and TRBJ2-5; D may correspond to TRBD1 or TRBD2 (5 bases each). The V end was cut by 5 bases, the J end by 1 base, with 10 bases between. This CDR3 is 14 amino acids long. The germline CDR1 and CDR2 sequences are KGHDR and SFDVKD. The CDR3: CATSAPGTQETQYF. CDR3 in DNA: TGTGCCACCAGTGCCCCCGGGACCCAAGAGACCCAGTACTTC.

The chain has TRBV20-1 and TRBJ2-5, with 13 bases that match TRBD2. The CDR3 totals 12 residues. J lost 4 bases, V lost 7 bases, and 0 bases had no gene match. The germline V gene has CDR1 DFQATT and CDR2 SNEGSKA (reference sequence). DNA for the CDR3: TGCAGTGGGACTAGCGGGGGAGAGACCCAGTACTTC. It translates to CSGTSGGETQYF.

Points on this clonotype: A junction end diverges from the germline sequence, so it may reflect a read error. The chain is built from TRBV15 and TRBJ2-5; no firm D call. Germline-derived CDR1 and CDR2 are LNHNV and YYDKDF (reference sequence). This CDR3 region has 16 residues. CDR3 DNA sequence: TGTGCCACCAGCAGAGATAAGGGTTTTCTTCAAGAGGCCCAGTACTTC. Its protein is CATSRDKGFLQEAQYF.

This clonotype has only one observation. This may stem from a read error, because a much larger clone lies one nucleotide away. This chain links TRBV7-2 with TRBJ2-1; D perhaps matches TRBD1 (5 bases). Germline CDR1 is SGHTA and CDR2 is FQGNSA. This CDR3 has 15 amino acids. The CDR3 protein is CASSLVDSSNNEQFF. The CDR3 DNA is TGTGCCAGCAGCTTAGTTGACAGCTCCAACAATGAGCAGTTCTTC.

This sequence joins TRBV7-9 and TRBJ2-5; D call uncertain. V lost 2 bases to trimming and J lost 7 bases, with 14 bases between them. The CDR3 loop spans 14 amino acids. Germline-derived CDR1 and CDR2 are SEHNR and FQNEAQ (reference sequence). The CDR3 sequence: CASSLRAGPGTQYF. The CDR3, as DNA: TGTGCCAGCAGCTTACGGGCCGGCCCCGGGACCCAGTACTTC.

This chain connects TRBV20-1 to TRBJ1-2; D remains ambiguous. The CDR3 extends over 13 amino acids. From germline, CDR1 is DFQATT and CDR2 SNEGSKA (reference sequence). V shed 5 bases and J shed 8 bases, with 18 bases lying between them. CDR3: CSAGPRAGMGYTF. In DNA form, the CDR3 reads TGCAGTGCTGGACCAAGGGCAGGAATGGGCTACACCTTC.

This clonotype was counted a few times. This chain links TRBV11-3 with TRBJ2-5; D unclear. Trimming stripped 7 bases from V and 5 bases from J, with 11 bases between. The CDR3 covers 12 residues. Germline V lookup: CDR1 SGHNT, CDR2 YENEEA. DNA for the CDR3: TGTGCCAGCACCAACTTAGGGGAGACCCAGTACTTC. Encoded protein: CASTNLGETQYF.

This sequence joins TRBV20-1 and TRBJ1-5; 9 positions agree with TRBD1. V trimming: 5 bases; J trimming: 1 base; junction bases outside the gene matches: 9. The germline gives CDR1 DFQATT, CDR2 SNEGSKA (reference sequence). There are 16 residues in the CDR3. CDR3: CSAQDRGSISNQPQHF. DNA for the CDR3: TGCAGTGCTCAGGACAGGGGTTCTATCAGCAATCAGCCCCAGCATTTT.

This clonotype was observed a single time. The chain's CDR3 is CASGRTGGNTEAFF. The DNA for the CDR3 is TGTGCCAGCGGGCGGACAGGGGGCAACACTGAAGCTTTCTTT. The V gene is TRBV19, the J gene TRBJ1-1; TRBD1 agrees at 11 bases. CDR3 length: 14 residues. Trimming removed 9 bases from V and 2 bases from J; junction bases left unmatched: 5. Germline CDR1 and CDR2: LNHDA and SQIVND (reference sequence).

This clonotype has a handful of counts. V gene TRBV11-2 combines with J gene TRBJ2-5, with D possibly TRBD1 on 6 matching bases. The CDR3 has 14 amino acids. V lost 0 bases and J lost 7, with 12 bases in between. Germline CDR1 and CDR2: SGHAT and FQNNGV. This CDR3 is CASSLDILGGTQYF. DNA for the CDR3: TGTGCCAGCAGCTTAGATATCCTAGGGGGGACCCAGTACTTC.

This clonotype was detected once. The V and J genes are TRBV15 and TRBJ2-2; 7 positions agree with TRBD1. Germline V gene sequence: CDR1 LNHNV, CDR2 YYDKDF (reference sequence). V shed 4 bases and J 0 bases; nucleotides not matched to a gene: 8. The CDR3 extends over 17 amino acids. The CDR3 protein is CATSKIRGTANTGELFF. The CDR3 DNA sequence: TGTGCCACCAGCAAAATTAGAGGGACAGCGAACACCGGGGAGCTGTTTTTT.

A few counts support this clonotype. The V call is TRBV28, the J call TRBJ1-5; 11 nucleotides line up with TRBD1. Germline V CDR1 and CDR2: MDHEN, SYDVKM. The V gene end was trimmed by 8 bases and the J gene end by 6 bases; junction bases not matched to a gene: 12. CDR3 length equals 16 residues. CDR3 nucleotide sequence: TGTGCCAGCTGGCCCGGGACAGGGGGACCCAGTCAGCCCCAGCATTTT. Encoded protein: CASWPGTGGPSQPQHF.

Only a few counts were recorded for this clonotype. V usage is TRBV6-5 and J usage is TRBJ1-2, with 10 bases fitting TRBD1. With 2 bases clipped from V and 13 bases from J, the junction kept 7 bases outside the gene matches. CDR1 is MNHEY, CDR2 SVGAGI, per germline. This CDR3 is 13 amino acids long. CDR3 DNA sequence: TGTGCCAGCAGTTACCCCGGACAGGGGGTGGCCACCTTC. As protein: CASSYPGQGVATF.

J is TRBJ2-7 and V is TRBV7-8; no definite D call. The CDR3 runs to 14 residues. The germline gives CDR1 SGHVS, CDR2 FQNEAQ. Trimming took 5 bases from V and 7 from J, leaving 18 bases between them. CDR3 bases: TGTGCCAGCAGCCCCCCCTGGACCGTGTTTGAGCAGTACTTC. This translates into CASSPPWTVFEQYF.